The 18 T cell receptor beta chains listed next were all sequenced from one sample in a study of siplizumab effects on memory and regulatory T cells. TCRdb keeps only in-frame clones here, not all; method: immunoSEQ multiplex PCR. The sample includes tens of thousands of clones, about 98% seen only once; the top ten take about 1%. The sample consisted of naive CD8+ T cells sorted from blood. The origin of the receptors is a human donor in good health.

The chain carries TRBV6-5 and TRBJ2-7; D uncertain. Germline values: CDR1 MNHEY, CDR2 SVGAGI. This CDR3 region has 13 residues. The V end was cut by 2 bases, the J end by 0 bases, with 5 bases between. CDR3 protein: CASSYRDSYEQYF. Here the CDR3 DNA reads TGTGCCAGCAGTTACCGCGACTCCTACGAGCAGTACTTC.

The J gene is TRBJ1-5, the V gene TRBV15, with TRBD1 matching 9 bases. The CDR3 extends over 18 amino acids. Germline CDR1 is LNHNV and CDR2 is YYDKDF (reference sequence). The V segment lost 1 base and the J segment 7 bases; nucleotides outside the gene matches: 14. CDR3 loop: CATSRAEWGTGSNQPQHF. The DNA for the CDR3 is TGTGCCACCAGCAGAGCCGAGTGGGGGACAGGGTCTAACCAGCCCCAGCATTTT.

This clone was seen a single time. This rearrangement joins TRBV7-8 to TRBJ1-4; the D gene is possibly TRBD1 (5 bases). V shed 1 base and J shed 6 bases, with 9 bases lying between them. Germline V gene lookup returns CDR1 SGHVS and CDR2 FQNEAQ. There are 14 residues in the CDR3. For the CDR3, the DNA is TGTGCCAGCAGCTTAGTCTCGGGGGATGAAAAACTGTTTTTT. It encodes CASSLVSGDEKLFF.

This clone was observed a handful of times. This rearrangement joins TRBV2 to TRBJ1-1; D unclear. The length of the CDR3 is 10 residues. The V end lost 8 bases, the J end lost 3 bases, and 4 bases lay between the germline ends. Germline CDR1 and CDR2: SNHLY and FYNNEI. CDR3 bases: TGTGCCAGCTCGCACACTGAAGCTTTCTTT. Its protein is CASSHTEAFF.

The J gene is TRBJ2-1, the V gene TRBV6-4; D is possibly TRBD1 or TRBD2 (5 bases each). The germline V gene encodes CDR1 MRHNA and CDR2 SNTAGT. This CDR3 is 16 amino acids long. V lost 2 bases to trimming and J lost 1 base, with 12 bases between them. CDR3 residues: CASSDRSGGSYNEQFF. The CDR3 DNA reads TGTGCCAGCAGTGACCGATCTGGGGGTTCCTACAATGAGCAGTTCTTC.

This chain joins TRBV29-1 and TRBJ2-7; D assignment may be TRBD1 or TRBD2 (7 bases each). Deletions cut 5 bases from V and 5 bases from J, with 10 bases between. The CDR3 loop spans 11 amino acids. CDR1 is SQVTM, CDR2 ANQGSEA, per germline. CDR3 in amino acids: CSVQGGNEQYF. The CDR3 DNA reads as TGCAGCGTTCAGGGGGGGAACGAGCAGTACTTC.

The rearrangement links TRBV9 to TRBJ2-7, with 9 bases lining up with TRBD2. The CDR3 is 14 amino acids. Trimming cost V 3 bases and J 0 bases; bases outside gene matches: 1. Per the germline V gene, CDR1 is SGDLS and CDR2 is YYNGEE. This CDR3 reads CASSDSGSSYEQYF. The CDR3 nucleotides are TGTGCCAGCAGCGATAGCGGGAGCTCCTACGAGCAGTACTTC.

The J gene is TRBJ2-1, the V gene TRBV9; no clear D gene. Germline V lookup: CDR1 SGDLS, CDR2 YYNGEE. CDR3 length: 13 residues. V lost 4 bases, J lost 5 bases, and 10 bases lay in between. The CDR3 bases are TGTGCCAGCAGCTCCTATTCCGACAATGAGCAGTTCTTC. Its translation: CASSSYSDNEQFF.

This clone was recorded only once. The chain is built from TRBV9 and TRBJ2-7, with 7 bases identical to TRBD2. Per the germline V gene, CDR1 is SGDLS and CDR2 is YYNGEE. The CDR3 is 15 amino acids. Losses at the gene ends were 0 bases for V and 4 bases for J; bases not matched to a gene: 7. The CDR3 coding sequence is TGTGCCAGCAGCGTAGGCGGGAGCGGTGCTTACGAGCAGTACTTC. This sequence encodes CASSVGGSGAYEQYF.

The rearrangement uses TRBV7-8 and TRBJ2-7, with D maybe TRBD2 (7 bases). Deletions cut 1 base from V and 1 base from J, with 14 bases between. The V gene's germline CDR1 is SGHVS and CDR2 FQNEAQ. This CDR3 is built from 16 residues. CDR3 sequence reads: CASSLVGGRGSYEQYF. In nucleotides, the CDR3 is TGTGCCAGCAGCTTAGTAGGAGGGAGGGGGTCCTACGAGCAGTACTTC.

CDR3 protein: CASSRLANTDTQYF. CDR3 DNA sequence: TGTGCCAGCAGCCGTCTAGCAAACACAGATACGCAGTATTTT. The chain has TRBV7-9 and TRBJ2-3; possible D gene TRBD2, 5 bases. The germline V and J ends were trimmed by 5 bases and 2 bases, with 11 bases remaining between them. This CDR3 has 14 amino acids. Germline assignment: CDR1 SEHNR and CDR2 FQNEAQ (reference sequence).

The chain joins TRBV30 to TRBJ1-4; D is unclear. Trimming shortened V by 0 bases and J by 13 bases, and 9 bases separated the two germline ends. Germline-derived CDR1 and CDR2 are GTSNPN and SVGIG (reference sequence). CDR3 length: 11 amino acids. Written as DNA, the CDR3 is TGTGCCTGGAGTGTACCCCCTCTACTGTTTTTT. Amino acids: CAWSVPPLLFF.

This clone has just one count. The rearrangement uses TRBV7-9 and TRBJ1-2, with D tentatively TRBD1 (5 bases). The CDR3 extends over 11 amino acids. Trimming shortened V by 1 base and J by 12 bases, and 9 bases separated the two germline ends. Germline V gives CDR1 SEHNR, CDR2 FQNEAQ (reference sequence). The CDR3 loop is CASSLGGENTF. In DNA, the CDR3 is TGTGCCAGCAGCTTAGGGGGCGAGAACACCTTC.

The genes are TRBV30 and TRBJ1-1; TRBD1 might be the D (5 bases). Looked up from germline, CDR1 is GTSNPN and CDR2 is SVGIG (reference sequence). Deletions cut 2 bases from V and 8 bases from J, with 9 bases between. The CDR3 covers 11 residues. Here the CDR3 DNA reads TGTGCCTGGAGTCAAGGGGTCGAAGCTTTCTTT. Its protein product is CAWSQGVEAFF.

This chain joins TRBV6-1 and TRBJ2-1; TRBD2 agrees at 7 bases. The germline CDR1 and CDR2 sequences are MNHNS and SASEGT. The CDR3 consists of 13 residues. V lost 6 bases, J lost 13 bases, and 12 bases stayed unmatched. In DNA, the CDR3 is TGTGCCAGCAGCGCCCTGACTAGCCGGTATCAGTTCTTC. As protein: CASSALTSRYQFF.

The V and J genes are TRBV4-1 and TRBJ2-1, with 9 bases aligning to TRBD2. This CDR3 contains 18 residues. With V trimmed by 1 base and J by 1 base, 8 bases remained unmatched. Germline values: CDR1 MGHRA, CDR2 YSYEKL. The CDR3 here is CASSQAPLAGGSYNEQFF. The CDR3 DNA reads TGCGCCAGCAGCCAAGCTCCTCTCGCGGGAGGGTCCTACAATGAGCAGTTCTTC.

The chain joins TRBV15 to TRBJ2-5; D call uncertain. Germline lookup yields CDR1 LNHNV and CDR2 YYDKDF (reference sequence). The CDR3 is made up of 14 amino acids. Trimming cost V 1 base and J 2 bases, with 8 bases left between them. CDR3 DNA: TGTGCCACCAGCAGAGCGGCGACTCAAGAGACCCAGTACTTC. Translating gives CATSRAATQETQYF.

The genes are TRBV28 and TRBJ2-7, with D perhaps TRBD2 (6 bases). The germline CDR1 and CDR2 sequences are MDHEN and SYDVKM. V lost 6 bases and J 5 bases, leaving 14 bases between the germline ends. This CDR3 has 13 amino acids. The chain's CDR3 is CASRDNTGDEQYF. CDR3 nucleotides: TGTGCCAGCAGGGACAATACGGGGGACGAGCAGTACTTC.